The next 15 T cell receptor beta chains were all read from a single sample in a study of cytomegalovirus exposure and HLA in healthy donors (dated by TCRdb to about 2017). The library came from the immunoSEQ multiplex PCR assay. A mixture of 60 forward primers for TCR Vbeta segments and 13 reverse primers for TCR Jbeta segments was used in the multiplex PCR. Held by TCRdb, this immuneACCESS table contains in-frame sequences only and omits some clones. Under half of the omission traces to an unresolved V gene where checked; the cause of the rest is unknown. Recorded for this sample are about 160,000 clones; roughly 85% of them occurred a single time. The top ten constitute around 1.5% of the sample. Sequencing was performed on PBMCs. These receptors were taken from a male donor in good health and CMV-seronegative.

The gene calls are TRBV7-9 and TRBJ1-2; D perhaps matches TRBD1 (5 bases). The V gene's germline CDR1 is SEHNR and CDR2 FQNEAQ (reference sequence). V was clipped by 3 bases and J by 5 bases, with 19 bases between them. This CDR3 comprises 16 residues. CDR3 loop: CASSLAGDRHRYGYTF. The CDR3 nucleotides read TGTGCCAGCAGCTTGGCGGGGGACCGGCACCGGTATGGCTACACCTTC.

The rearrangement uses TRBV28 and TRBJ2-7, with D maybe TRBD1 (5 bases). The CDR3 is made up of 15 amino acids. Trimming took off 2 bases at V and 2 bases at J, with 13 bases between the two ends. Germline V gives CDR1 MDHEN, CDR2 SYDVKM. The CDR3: CASSLRGPTTYEQYF. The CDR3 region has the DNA TGTGCCAGCAGTTTAAGGGGTCCCACCACCTACGAGCAGTACTTC.

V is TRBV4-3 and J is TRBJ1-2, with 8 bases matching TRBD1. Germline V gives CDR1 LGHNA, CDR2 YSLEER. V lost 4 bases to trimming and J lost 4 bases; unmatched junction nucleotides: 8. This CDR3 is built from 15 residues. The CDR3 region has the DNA TGCGCCAGCAGCCCTGCGGACAGGGCCTTCTATGGCTACACCTTC. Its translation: CASSPADRAFYGYTF.

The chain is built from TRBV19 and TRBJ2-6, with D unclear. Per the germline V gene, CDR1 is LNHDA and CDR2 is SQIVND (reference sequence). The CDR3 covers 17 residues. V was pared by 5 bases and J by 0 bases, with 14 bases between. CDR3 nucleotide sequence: TGTGCCAGTAGTGGCCGAGACATCAGCTCTGGGGCCAACGTCCTGACTTTC. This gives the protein CASSGRDISSGANVLTF.

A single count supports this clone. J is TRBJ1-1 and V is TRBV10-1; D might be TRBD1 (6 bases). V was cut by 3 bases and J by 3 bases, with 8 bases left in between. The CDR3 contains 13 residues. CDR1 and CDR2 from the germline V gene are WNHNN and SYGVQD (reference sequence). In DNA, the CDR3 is TGCGCCAGCAGTGAACAGGGTCACACTGAAGCTTTCTTT. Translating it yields CASSEQGHTEAFF.

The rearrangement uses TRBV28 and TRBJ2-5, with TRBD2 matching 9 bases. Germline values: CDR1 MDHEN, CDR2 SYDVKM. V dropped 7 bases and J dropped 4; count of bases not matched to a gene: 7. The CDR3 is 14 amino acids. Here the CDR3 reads CASTLSGRIETQYF. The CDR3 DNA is TGTGCCAGCACCTTGAGCGGGAGGATAGAGACCCAGTACTTC.

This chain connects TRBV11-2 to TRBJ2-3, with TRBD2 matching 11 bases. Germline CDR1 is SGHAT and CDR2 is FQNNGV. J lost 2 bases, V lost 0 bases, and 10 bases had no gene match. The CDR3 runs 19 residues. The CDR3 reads CASSLEAPGTSGPTDTQYF. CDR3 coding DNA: TGTGCCAGCAGCTTAGAGGCTCCTGGGACTAGCGGACCCACAGATACGCAGTATTTT.

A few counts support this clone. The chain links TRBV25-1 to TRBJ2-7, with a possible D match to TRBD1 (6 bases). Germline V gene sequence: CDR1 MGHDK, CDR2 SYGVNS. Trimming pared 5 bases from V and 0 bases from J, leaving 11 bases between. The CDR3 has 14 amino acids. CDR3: CASSLMDSSYEQYF. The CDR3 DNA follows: TGTGCCAGCAGTCTGATGGACAGCTCCTACGAGCAGTACTTC.

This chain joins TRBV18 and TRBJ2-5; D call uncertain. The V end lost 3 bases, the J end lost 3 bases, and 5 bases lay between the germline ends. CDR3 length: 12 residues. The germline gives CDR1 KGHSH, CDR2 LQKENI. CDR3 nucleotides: TGTGCCAGCTCACCCTTAAAAGAGACCCAGTACTTC. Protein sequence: CASSPLKETQYF.

The CDR3 protein is CAKARGQASGGACTGELFF. CDR3 DNA: TGCGCCAAGGCCAGGGGGCAGGCTAGCGGGGGGGCCTGCACCGGGGAGCTGTTTTTT. V gene TRBV23-1 combines with J gene TRBJ2-2; 12 bases match TRBD2. TRBV23-1 is given ORF status, its function remaining uncertain. The V segment lost 10 bases and the J segment 4 bases; nucleotides outside the gene matches: 19. The CDR3 length is 19 residues.

CDR3 protein: CASTISGSYEQYF. The CDR3 DNA sequence: TGTGCCAGCACAATTAGCGGGAGTTACGAGCAGTACTTC. This sequence joins TRBV7-9 and TRBJ2-7; 9 nucleotides line up with TRBD2. The CDR3 has 13 amino acids. Germline assignment: CDR1 SEHNR and CDR2 FQNEAQ (reference sequence). Unmatched junction bases numbered 5, after V lost 7 bases and J lost 4 bases.

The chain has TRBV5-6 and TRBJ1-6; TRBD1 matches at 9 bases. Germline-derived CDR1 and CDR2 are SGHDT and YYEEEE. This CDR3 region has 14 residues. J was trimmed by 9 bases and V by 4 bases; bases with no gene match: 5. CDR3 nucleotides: TGTGCCAGCAGCCGGGGACAGGGTTTTTCACCCCTCCACTTT. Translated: CASSRGQGFSPLHF.

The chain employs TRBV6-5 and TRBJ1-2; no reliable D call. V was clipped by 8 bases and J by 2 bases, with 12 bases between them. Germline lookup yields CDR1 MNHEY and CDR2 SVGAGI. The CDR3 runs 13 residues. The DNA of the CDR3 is TGTGCCAGCCGTTTCCAGGCGAACTATGGCTACACCTTC. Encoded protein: CASRFQANYGYTF.

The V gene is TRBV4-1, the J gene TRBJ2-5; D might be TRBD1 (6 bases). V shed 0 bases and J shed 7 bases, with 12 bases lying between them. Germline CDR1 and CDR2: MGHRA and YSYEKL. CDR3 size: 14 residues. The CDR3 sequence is CASSQDRGIWTQYF. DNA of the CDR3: TGCGCCAGCAGCCAAGATAGGGGGATTTGGACCCAGTACTTC.

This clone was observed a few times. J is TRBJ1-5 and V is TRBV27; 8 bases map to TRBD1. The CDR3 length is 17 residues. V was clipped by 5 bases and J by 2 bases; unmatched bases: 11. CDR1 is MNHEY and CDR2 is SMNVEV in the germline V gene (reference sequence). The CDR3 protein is CASSIRTGLKGNQPQHF. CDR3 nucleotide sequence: TGTGCCAGCAGTATACGGACAGGGCTAAAGGGCAATCAGCCCCAGCATTTT.